This T cell receptor (beta chain) was obtained from a study of blood T cell repertoires in COVID-19. Study-level background: COVID-19 samples collected from the United States, Italy and Spain covered acute and convalescent phases. Sources were T cells, B-cell-depleted T cells, or PBMCs; the material itself was cDNA or gDNA.

Original processing methods: Using reference gene primer amplification, nucleated cell counts were estimated. Here immunoSEQ multiplex PCR was the method, and the copy in TCRdb shows in-frame clones only, minus some. The V and J calls and clone size are taken from that table; D and trimming were inferred from the DNA. The table shows over 200,000 clones, with 88% occurring only once. CDR3 length: 13 amino acids. Trimming took 6 bases from V and 2 from J; bases not matched to a gene: 3. The TCR comes from a woman in her sixties with acute or convalescent COVID-19. Sequencing was performed on peripheral blood. V and J are TRBV12-3 or TRBV12-4 and TRBJ1-2, with TRBD1 identical over 7 bases. The CDR3 sequence: CASRSTGNYGYTF. CDR3 sequence (DNA): TGTGCCAGCAGGTCGACAGGGAACTATGGCTACACCTTC.